One and the same sample provided the 28 T cell receptor beta chains below, sequenced in a study of chronic HIV infection and antiretroviral therapy. TCRdb analysed the 5' RACE reads with MiXCR anew, one entry per CDR3 protein. This sample has more than 30,000 distinct CDR3 sequences; 8% to 10% occur once, and the top ten carry about 2.5%. The specimen was peripheral blood. The source of these receptors is an adult who had HIV and had not received antiretroviral therapy, or was an uninfected healthy control (not recorded which).

This clonotype was counted many times. The chain is built from TRBV19 and TRBJ2-6; no clear D. Germline CDR1 is LNHDA and CDR2 is SQIVND (reference sequence). The CDR3 sequence is 14 residues long. V gave up 8 bases and J gave up 0 bases, with 8 bases separating them. This CDR3 is CASGWGSGANVLTF. The CDR3 bases are TGTGCCAGTGGGTGGGGCTCTGGGGCCAACGTCCTGACTTTC.

In its sample, this clonotype was seen many times. The chain employs TRBV7-2 and TRBJ2-7; 8 positions match TRBD1. The trim removed 5 bases at V and 6 bases at J, leaving 12 bases unmatched. CDR3 length equals 15 residues. Germline V CDR1 and CDR2: SGHTA, FQGNSA. The CDR3 nucleotides read TGTGCCAGCAGCCCAAGGACAGGGCGAATTGGCGAGCAGTACTTC. This codes for CASSPRTGRIGEQYF.

This clonotype was recorded at least ten times. The genes are TRBV29-1 and TRBJ1-1; 8 bases line up with TRBD1. The CDR3 is 13 amino acids. Unmatched junction bases numbered 5, after V lost 4 bases and J lost 4 bases. The germline V gene has CDR1 SQVTM and CDR2 ANQGSEA. In DNA, the CDR3 is TGCAGCGTTGTCAGGGGGCGGATCACTGAAGCTTTCTTT. It codes for CSVVRGRITEAFF.

This clonotype showed up many times. V gene TRBV5-1 combines with J gene TRBJ1-1, with 8 bases lining up with TRBD1. The trim removed 5 bases at V and 7 bases at J, leaving 4 bases unmatched. CDR3 size: 12 residues. In germline, CDR1 is SGHRS, CDR2 YFSETQ. CDR3 sequence (DNA): TGCGCCAGCAGGCAACAGGGGGGTGAAGCTTTCTTT. This gives the protein CASRQQGGEAFF.

This clonotype has just a few counts. In DNA form, the CDR3 reads TGTGCCAGCAGTTACTTACTCACAGATACGCAGTATTTT. This gives the protein CASSYLLTDTQYF. The rearrangement joins TRBV6-2 or TRBV6-3 to TRBJ2-3; D is unresolved. Per germline, CDR1 MNHEY and CDR2 SVGEGT. V was shortened by 1 base and J by 2 bases, with 4 bases between the two germline ends. The CDR3 is 13 residues long.

This clonotype was observed a handful of times. V is TRBV9 and J is TRBJ1-4; D is ambiguous. CDR3 length: 16 amino acids. CDR1 is SGDLS, CDR2 YYNGEE, per germline. V was cut by 0 bases and J by 7 bases, with 16 bases left in between. The CDR3 sequence is CASSVASRLTTEKLFF. The CDR3 nucleotides are TGTGCCAGCAGCGTAGCTTCTCGCTTAACAACTGAAAAACTGTTTTTT. The variable domain in full, completed from reference TRBV9 and TRBJ1-4, reads DSGVTQTPKHLITATGQRVTLRCSPRSGDLSVYWYQQSLDQGLQFLIQYYNGEERAKGNILERFSAQQFPDLHSELNLSSLELGDSALYFCASSVASRLTTEKLFFGSGTQLSVL.

This clonotype was counted ten times or more. This chain uses TRBV9 with TRBJ2-3, with TRBD2 matching 8 bases. After removal of 0 bases from V and 6 bases from J, the junction contained 3 bases not matched to a gene. In germline, CDR1 is SGDLS, CDR2 YYNGEE. The CDR3 is made up of 14 amino acids. CDR3 bases: TGTGCCAGCAGCGTAGCGGGAGGGCCGGATACGCAGTATTTT. Protein product: CASSVAGGPDTQYF.

This clonotype was detected many times. V gene TRBV7-2 combines with J gene TRBJ2-3; 7 nucleotides align to TRBD1. V shed 3 bases and J 5 bases; nucleotides not matched to a gene: 5. The germline gives CDR1 SGHTA, CDR2 FQGNSA. The CDR3 consists of 14 residues. CDR3 sequence reads: CASSFGTVKDTQYF. The CDR3 nucleotides read TGTGCCAGCAGCTTTGGGACAGTAAAAGATACGCAGTATTTT.

This clonotype has a handful of counts. The rearrangement uses TRBV12-3 or TRBV12-4 and TRBJ2-7; D possibly corresponds to TRBD1 (6 bases). The CDR3 totals 13 residues. V was shortened by 5 bases and J by 4 bases, with 12 bases between the two germline ends. CDR3 in amino acids: CASSRGTGYEQYF. DNA for the CDR3: TGTGCCAGCAGTAGGGGGACGGGGTACGAGCAGTACTTC.

This clonotype was seen at least ten times. This rearrangement joins TRBV27 to TRBJ2-5; D unclear. The germline V gene has CDR1 MNHEY and CDR2 SMNVEV (reference sequence). Between the trimmed V and J ends, which lost 11 bases and 5 bases, there was a span of 18 bases. The CDR3 is made up of 13 amino acids. The CDR3 spells CASRLGAWETQYF. Written as DNA, the CDR3 is TGTGCCTCCCGACTTGGCGCGTGGGAGACCCAGTACTTC.

In this sample, this clonotype turned up many times. CDR3 DNA sequence: TGTGCCATCAGTGTAACCGGGACCCTAGTCGGTTACAATGAGCAGTTCTTC. This gives the protein CAISVTGTLVGYNEQFF. The V and J genes are TRBV10-3 and TRBJ2-1, with D perhaps TRBD1 or TRBD2 (5 bases each). Trimming pared 4 bases from V and 4 bases from J, leaving 20 bases between. The CDR3 has 17 amino acids. Germline lookup yields CDR1 ENHRY and CDR2 SYGVKD.

This clonotype turned up a few times. This chain links TRBV5-1 with TRBJ1-1; D might be TRBD1 (5 bases). The CDR3 covers 14 residues. V was trimmed by 4 bases and J by 3 bases, leaving 13 bases between them. Germline loops: CDR1 SGHRS, CDR2 YFSETQ. CDR3: CASSLAAGYTEAFF. Here the CDR3 DNA reads TGCGCCAGCAGCCTTGCGGCAGGGTACACTGAAGCTTTCTTT.

By share, this clonotype ranks as medium-sized. The V gene is TRBV6-2 or TRBV6-3, the J gene TRBJ2-2; perhaps TRBD1 as D (5 bases). The CDR3 covers 14 residues. From germline, CDR1 is MNHEY and CDR2 SVGEGT. V gave up 2 bases and J gave up 1 base, with 5 bases separating them. CDR3 in DNA: TGTGCCAGCAGTTACAGGGGGAACACCGGGGAGCTGTTTTTT. Protein product: CASSYRGNTGELFF.

On this clonotype: A much larger clone lies a single base off, so this may be a read error. The chain combines TRBV20-1 with TRBJ2-7; no definite D call. V lost 5 bases to trimming and J lost 3 bases, with 11 bases between them. Germline values: CDR1 DFQATT, CDR2 SNEGSKA (reference sequence). The CDR3 contains 12 residues. The CDR3 loop reads CSAGQKDYEQYF. Written as DNA, the CDR3 is TGCAGTGCTGGGCAAAAGGACTACGAGCAGTACTTC.

This clonotype came up many times. V gene TRBV10-3 combines with J gene TRBJ2-7; possibly TRBD1 for D (5 bases). Germline CDR1 ENHRY, CDR2 SYGVKD. The V gene lost 2 bases and the J gene lost 5 bases, with 7 bases spanning the gap. The CDR3 has 12 amino acids. CDR3 in amino acids: CAISEDRHEQYF. In DNA, the CDR3 is TGTGCCATCAGTGAGGACAGACACGAGCAGTACTTC.

This clonotype was detected only a few times. The rearrangement joins TRBV18 to TRBJ1-1, with D possibly being TRBD1 (5 bases). CDR1 is KGHSH, CDR2 LQKENI, per germline. The CDR3 has 16 residues. The germline V and J ends were trimmed by 2 bases and 1 base, with 14 bases remaining between them. The chain's CDR3 is CASSPYTREPNTEAFF. The CDR3 DNA is TGTGCCAGCTCACCATACACCAGGGAGCCGAACACTGAAGCTTTCTTT.

In this sample, this clonotype turned up many times. V and J are TRBV7-9 and TRBJ1-1; D ambiguous. The CDR3 totals 12 residues. Germline V gene lookup returns CDR1 SEHNR and CDR2 FQNEAQ (reference sequence). V lost 5 bases to trimming and J lost 7 bases, with 11 bases between them. The CDR3 reads CASSQGRDEAFF. The CDR3 nucleotides are TGTGCCAGCAGCCAAGGACGGGATGAAGCTTTCTTT.

V gene TRBV12-3 or TRBV12-4 combines with J gene TRBJ2-1; 13 bases match TRBD2. The CDR3 length is 14 residues. J gave up 9 bases and V 6 bases, and 5 bases lay outside the gene matches. The CDR3 region has the DNA TGTGCCAGCAGGAGGACTAGCGGGAGCAGTGAGCAGTTCTTC. Its translation: CASRRTSGSSEQFF.

About this clonotype: A single base separates this from a much larger clone, so it may be a read error. This is likely a read error, given that the CDR3 carries no conserved phenylalanine or tryptophan at its end. The chain links TRBV29-1 to TRBJ2-7, with TRBD2 matching 7 bases. V shed 3 bases, J shed 2 bases, and the junction held 4 bases outside the gene matches. In germline, CDR1 is SQVTM, CDR2 ANQGSEA. The CDR3 length is 13 residues. The CDR3 sequence: CSVEGGSPYEQYS. CDR3 bases: TGCAGCGTTGAGGGGGGGTCCCCCTACGAGCAGTACTCC.

The chain is built from TRBV11-2 and TRBJ1-1, with D tentatively TRBD1 (5 bases). Germline CDR1 reads SGHAT; CDR2 reads FQNNGV. This CDR3 spans 12 amino acids. V gave up 1 base and J gave up 6 bases, with 6 bases separating them. The chain's CDR3 is CASSLGGPEAFF. The CDR3 bases are TGTGCCAGCAGCTTAGGGGGCCCTGAAGCTTTCTTT.

This clonotype was seen at least ten times. The chain uses TRBV7-9 and TRBJ2-7, with 10 positions matching TRBD1. The germline gives CDR1 SEHNR, CDR2 FQNEAQ (reference sequence). The length of the CDR3 is 15 residues. The V and J ends lost 4 bases and 3 bases, in that order; junction bases with no gene match: 6. CDR3 sequence: CASSSGDRGFYEQYF. In DNA, the CDR3 is TGTGCCAGCAGCTCCGGGGACAGGGGTTTCTACGAGCAGTACTTC.

This clonotype was counted at least ten times. The V gene is TRBV28, the J gene TRBJ2-7; no reliable D call. The germline V and J ends were trimmed by 5 bases and 0 bases, with 17 bases remaining between them. The CDR3 is 16 residues long. The germline V gene has CDR1 MDHEN and CDR2 SYDVKM. The CDR3 spells CASSHRTAVSSYEQYF. CDR3 coding DNA: TGTGCCAGCAGTCATCGGACGGCAGTATCCTCCTACGAGCAGTACTTC.

This chain uses TRBV7-6 with TRBJ2-2; unclear D gene. Looked up from germline, CDR1 is SGHVS and CDR2 is FNYEAQ. V lost 5 bases, J lost 0 bases, and 10 bases lay in between. This CDR3 has 15 amino acids. The CDR3 sequence: CASSPRTSNTGELFF. The DNA of the CDR3 is TGTGCCAGCAGCCCGAGGACGTCGAACACCGGGGAGCTGTTTTTT. The full variable domain, rest sourced from reference TRBV7-6 and TRBJ2-2, is GAGVSQSPRYKVTKRGQDVALRCDPISGHVSLYWYRQALGQGPEFLTYFNYEAQQDKSGLPNDRFSAERPEGSISTLTIQRTEQRDSAMYRCASSPRTSNTGELFFGEGSRLTVL.

The chain couples TRBV18 to TRBJ1-4; tentative D call: TRBD1 (6 bases). Trimming removed 0 bases from V and 3 bases from J, with 17 bases in between. The CDR3 has 18 residues. CDR1 and CDR2 from the germline V gene are KGHSH and LQKENI. The CDR3 loop is CASSPPVLRGGPNEKLFF. DNA for the CDR3: TGTGCCAGCTCACCACCGGTCTTGAGAGGGGGACCTAATGAAAAACTGTTTTTT.

At least ten counts were recorded for this clonotype. The chain is built from TRBV6-5 and TRBJ2-3, with 11 nucleotides matching TRBD1. CDR1 is MNHEY and CDR2 is SVGAGI in the germline V gene. This CDR3 has 16 residues. The ends lost 0 bases at V and 5 bases at J; junction bases unmatched: 4. The CDR3 DNA reads TGTGCCAGCAGTTACTCCGCTGGGACAGGGGGAGATACGCAGTATTTT. Translated, it gives CASSYSAGTGGDTQYF.

This clonotype was detected many times. The chain joins TRBV12-5 to TRBJ2-2; D is unclear. The V and J ends lost 6 bases and 7 bases respectively, with 9 bases between them. There are 12 residues in the CDR3. The germline gives CDR1 LGHNT, CDR2 FRNRAP. CDR3 coding DNA: TGTGCTAGTGGCTTAGGCTTCGGGGAGCTGTTTTTT. It yields the protein CASGLGFGELFF.

This clonotype was seen at least ten times. The chain combines TRBV12-3 or TRBV12-4 with TRBJ2-1, with D perhaps matching TRBD1 (5 bases). Trimming took 2 bases from V and 10 from J, leaving 9 bases between them. This CDR3 is 12 amino acids long. CDR3 sequence reads: CASSLLGREQFF. For the CDR3, the DNA is TGTGCCAGCAGTTTATTGGGGCGCGAGCAGTTCTTC.

J is TRBJ1-1 and V is TRBV29-1; D gene uncertain. The CDR3 has 15 residues. Germline CDR1 SQVTM, CDR2 ANQGSEA. Trimming stripped 6 bases from V and 0 bases from J, with 17 bases between. The CDR3 reads CSVVRRAGMNTEAFF. CDR3 bases: TGCAGCGTCGTTAGGAGGGCCGGGATGAACACTGAAGCTTTCTTT.